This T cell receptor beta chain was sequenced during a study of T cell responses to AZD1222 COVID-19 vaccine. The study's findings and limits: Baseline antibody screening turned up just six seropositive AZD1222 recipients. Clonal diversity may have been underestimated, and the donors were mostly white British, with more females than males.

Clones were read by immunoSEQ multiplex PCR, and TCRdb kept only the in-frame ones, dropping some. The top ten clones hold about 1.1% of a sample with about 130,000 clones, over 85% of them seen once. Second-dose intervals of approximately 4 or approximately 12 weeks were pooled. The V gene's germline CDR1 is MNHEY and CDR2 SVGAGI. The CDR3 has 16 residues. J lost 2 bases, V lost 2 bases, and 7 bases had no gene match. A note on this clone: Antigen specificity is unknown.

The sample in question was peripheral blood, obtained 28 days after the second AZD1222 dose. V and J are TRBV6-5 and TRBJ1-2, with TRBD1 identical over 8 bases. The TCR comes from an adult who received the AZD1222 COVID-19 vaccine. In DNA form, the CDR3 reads TGTGCCAGCAGTTACGGGCAGGGGGCTCCGAACTATGGCTACACCTTC. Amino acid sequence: CASSYGQGAPNYGYTF.